This T cell receptor (beta chain) is drawn from a study of blood T cells in healthy people across ages. The germline V gene has CDR1 SQVTM and CDR2 ANQGSEA. Deletions cut 3 bases from V and 6 bases from J, with 11 bases between. The CDR3 consists of 12 residues. Primed by a sample-barcoded 5' primer and a J-beta primer mix, a second PCR proceeded for roughly 6 to 12 cycles. Using its own MiXCR run on the 5' RACE reads, TCRdb lists one record per CDR3 protein. The sample records about 670,000 distinct CDR3 sequences, over 40% being singletons. This clonotype occurred many times. The genes are TRBV29-1 and TRBJ2-5; D is unclear. This TCR was sampled from an elderly man in good health. The sample comprised blood. The CDR3 sequence: CSVEIPIKTQYF. The CDR3 region has the DNA TGCAGCGTTGAGATACCGATCAAGACCCAGTACTTC.